A single sample is the source of the 25 T cell receptor beta chains below, sequenced in a study of CD8 T cells in ankylosing spondylitis. Via MiXCR, TCRdb re-called the 5' RACE reads, giving one row per CDR3 protein. The sample holds 150,000 to 200,000 distinct CDR3 sequences, roughly 18% seen once. The sample taken for sequencing was blood, either unsorted or a sorted T cell fraction (not recorded which). These receptor sequences come from a male donor aged 10-30 years with ankylosing spondylitis or in good health (not recorded which).

This clonotype was observed at least ten times. The chain has TRBV29-1 and TRBJ2-3, with a tentative D call TRBD2 (5 bases). Germline CDR1 is SQVTM and CDR2 is ANQGSEA. This CDR3 is 12 amino acids long. V shed 4 bases and J shed 5 bases, with 10 bases lying between them. CDR3 in DNA: TGCAGCGTTGGTCGGGATAGAGATACGCAGTATTTT. This codes for CSVGRDRDTQYF.

The chain links TRBV4-1 to TRBJ1-2, with D unclear. The length of the CDR3 is 13 residues. CDR1 is MGHRA and CDR2 is YSYEKL in the germline V gene. V lost 0 bases, J lost 12 bases, and 14 bases lay in between. The CDR3 bases are TGCGCCAGCAGCCAAGAAGGCAGCCCCAAGGACACCTTC. This encodes CASSQEGSPKDTF.

The J gene is TRBJ2-1, the V gene TRBV20-1; no clear D gene. This CDR3 has 14 residues. Trimming pared 3 bases from V and 2 bases from J, leaving 11 bases between. In germline, CDR1 is DFQATT, CDR2 SNEGSKA (reference sequence). The CDR3 protein is CSASNGITYNEQFF. The CDR3 nucleotides are TGCAGTGCTAGTAACGGAATCACCTACAATGAGCAGTTCTTC.

The chain uses TRBV11-3 and TRBJ2-5; D call uncertain. From germline, CDR1 is SGHNT and CDR2 YENEEA. This CDR3 is 13 amino acids long. V lost 4 bases and J lost 0, with 6 bases in between. Here the CDR3 DNA reads TGTGCCAGCAGCTCGAGTCACCAAGAGACCCAGTACTTC. Amino acids: CASSSSHQETQYF.

This clonotype was counted once. CDR3 nucleotide sequence: TGTGCCAGCAGCTTACAGGTCACCCACGAGCAGTACGTC. Protein: CASSLQVTHEQYV. The chain is built from TRBV7-9 and TRBJ2-7; D uncertain. Germline V gene lookup returns CDR1 SEHNR and CDR2 FQNEAQ (reference sequence). V was trimmed by 2 bases and J by 5 bases, leaving 10 bases between them. The CDR3 spans 13 residues.

There are many counts of this clonotype. V and J are TRBV11-2 and TRBJ1-2, with a possible D match to TRBD1 (5 bases). From germline, CDR1 is SGHAT and CDR2 FQNNGV. Trimming removed 5 bases from V and 2 bases from J, with 12 bases in between. The CDR3 loop spans 14 amino acids. This chain's CDR3 is CASSRDADNYGYTF. The CDR3, as DNA: TGTGCCAGCAGCCGGGACGCGGACAACTATGGCTACACCTTC.

The chain joins TRBV13 to TRBJ2-7; TRBD2 matches 12 bases. Germline V lookup: CDR1 PRHDT, CDR2 FYEKMQ (reference sequence). This CDR3 has 14 amino acids. V lost 7 bases, J lost 5 bases, and 6 bases stayed unmatched. The CDR3 DNA is TGTGCCAGCACTCTAGCGGGAGGGCCCCACGAGCAGTACTTC. Amino acids: CASTLAGGPHEQYF.

This clonotype was recorded many times. The chain joins TRBV6-5 to TRBJ2-1; D not certain. V lost 8 bases and J 1 base, leaving 12 bases between the germline ends. Germline V lookup: CDR1 MNHEY, CDR2 SVGAGI. The CDR3 runs 14 residues. The CDR3 nucleotides are TGTGCCAGCGCCCGGAGTGTTTCCTACAATGAGCAGTTCTTC. This encodes CASARSVSYNEQFF.

In its sample, this clonotype was seen many times. The J gene is TRBJ1-1, the V gene TRBV20-1, with D possibly matching TRBD1 (5 bases). CDR1 DFQATT and CDR2 SNEGSKA come from the germline V gene (reference sequence). CDR3 length: 13 amino acids. The V end was cut by 6 bases, the J end by 4 bases, with 15 bases between. The CDR3 is CSAINQGGTEAFF. DNA for the CDR3: TGCAGTGCCATTAACCAGGGCGGCACTGAAGCTTTCTTT.

CDR3 coding DNA: TGCAGCGTTGGACAGACGAGAAGCACAGATACGCAGTATTTT. Protein product: CSVGQTRSTDTQYF. The V and J genes are TRBV29-1 and TRBJ2-3; perhaps TRBD1 as D (5 bases). The length of the CDR3 is 14 residues. Germline V gives CDR1 SQVTM, CDR2 ANQGSEA. V shed 4 bases and J shed 0 bases, with 11 bases lying between them.

The chain joins TRBV20-1 to TRBJ1-4; D not certain. The germline V gene has CDR1 DFQATT and CDR2 SNEGSKA (reference sequence). The CDR3 consists of 17 residues. V was pared by 0 bases and J by 0 bases, with 14 bases between. The CDR3 here is CSARDSGYPATNEKLFF. CDR3 nucleotide sequence: TGCAGTGCTAGAGATTCGGGTTACCCCGCAACTAATGAAAAACTGTTTTTT.

This clonotype was seen repeatedly, ten times or more. This chain links TRBV4-1 with TRBJ2-5; 12 bases align to TRBD2. J lost 13 bases, V lost 0 bases, and 9 bases had no gene match. The CDR3 is 15 amino acids. Germline values: CDR1 MGHRA, CDR2 YSYEKL. CDR3 loop: CASSQDGLAGPKRYF. CDR3 coding DNA: TGCGCCAGCAGCCAAGACGGACTAGCGGGACCAAAGCGGTACTTC.

The chain links TRBV14 to TRBJ2-7, with no clear D. Per the germline V gene, CDR1 is SGHDN and CDR2 is FVKESK. The CDR3 has 13 residues. Trimming cost V 1 base and J 4 bases, with 8 bases left between them. The CDR3 bases are TGTGCCAGCAGCCAAGTAGCTGGGTACGAGCAGTACTTC. Amino acids: CASSQVAGYEQYF.

This clonotype appeared many times. The chain uses TRBV20-1 and TRBJ1-5; D unclear. The ends were cut back, 0 bases at V and 0 bases at J, with 6 bases in the middle. CDR1 and CDR2 from the germline V gene are DFQATT and SNEGSKA (reference sequence). This CDR3 is built from 14 residues. CDR3 DNA: TGCAGTGCTAGAGATCCGGATAGCAATCAGCCCCAGCATTTT. Translation: CSARDPDSNQPQHF.

This clonotype was recorded many times. V is TRBV15 and J is TRBJ2-5, with a tentative D call TRBD2 (5 bases). This CDR3 comprises 20 residues. Germline V gene sequence: CDR1 LNHNV, CDR2 YYDKDF (reference sequence). The V end was cut by 3 bases, the J end by 5 bases, with 31 bases between. CDR3 sequence reads: CATSSQRDGNKLRGQETQYF. The CDR3 nucleotides are TGTGCCACCAGCAGTCAAAGAGATGGTAATAAATTGCGAGGGCAGGAGACCCAGTACTTC. Variable domain in full (rest from reference TRBV15 and TRBJ2-5): DAMVIQNPRYQVTQFGKPVTLSCSQTLNHNVMYWYQQKSSQAPKLLFHYYDKDFNNEADTPDNFQSRRPNTSFCFLDIRSPGLGDTAMYLCATSSQRDGNKLRGQETQYFGPGTRLLVL.

This clonotype appeared many times. The chain uses TRBV7-2 and TRBJ2-7, with a tentative D call TRBD1 (7 bases). CDR1 and CDR2 (germline): SGHTA, FQGNSA. The CDR3 length is 15 residues. The V and J ends lost 2 bases and 1 base respectively, with 12 bases between them. The CDR3: CASSLTGDSSYEQYF. DNA for the CDR3: TGTGCCAGCAGCTTAACAGGGGACTCTTCCTACGAGCAGTACTTC.

V is TRBV2 and J is TRBJ2-7, with 10 positions matching TRBD1. Germline-derived CDR1 and CDR2 are SNHLY and FYNNEI. Losses at the gene ends were 7 bases for V and 5 bases for J; bases not matched to a gene: 8. This CDR3 is built from 14 residues. This CDR3 reads CASNRDRGGHEQYV. DNA of the CDR3: TGTGCCAGCAATAGGGACAGGGGAGGTCACGAGCAGTACGTC.

The table lists this clonotype with many counts. This chain joins TRBV7-8 and TRBJ2-1, with TRBD1 matching over 11 bases. Trimming at V came to 5 bases and at J to 4 bases, leaving 13 bases not matched to a gene. CDR1 and CDR2 (germline): SGHVS, FQNEAQ. The CDR3 totals 18 residues. The CDR3 DNA reads as TGTGCCAGCAGCCCAATCCCCCGGACAGGGGGCACATACAATGAGCAGTTCTTC. It translates to CASSPIPRTGGTYNEQFF.

This clonotype showed up many times. The chain recombines TRBV6-5 with TRBJ2-1; 7 bases align to TRBD2. Germline V gene lookup returns CDR1 MNHEY and CDR2 SVGAGI. CDR3 length: 15 residues. Unmatched junction bases numbered 5, after V lost 6 bases and J lost 0 bases. CDR3 sequence: CASSSSGNSYNEQFF. CDR3 DNA sequence: TGTGCCAGCAGCTCGAGCGGGAACTCCTACAATGAGCAGTTCTTC.

Many counts were recorded for this clonotype. The V call is TRBV5-1, the J call TRBJ2-1; 11 bases agree with TRBD2. Per the germline V gene, CDR1 is SGHRS and CDR2 is YFSETQ. V dropped 3 bases and J dropped 3; count of bases not matched to a gene: 5. The CDR3 covers 16 residues. Here the CDR3 reads CASSSKTSGSYNEQFF. As DNA, the CDR3 is TGCGCCAGCAGCTCCAAAACTAGCGGGAGCTACAATGAGCAGTTCTTC.

The chain has TRBV20-1 and TRBJ2-3; D is unresolved. CDR3 size: 13 residues. The germline gives CDR1 DFQATT, CDR2 SNEGSKA (reference sequence). The germline V and J ends were trimmed by 1 base and 0 bases, with 5 bases remaining between them. The CDR3 here is CSARGRSTDTQYF. The CDR3 region has the DNA TGCAGTGCTAGAGGCAGGAGCACAGATACGCAGTATTTT.

The chain is built from TRBV5-5 and TRBJ2-1; TRBD1 matches 7 bases. CDR3 length: 13 residues. Germline loops: CDR1 SGHKS, CDR2 YYEKEE (reference sequence). With V trimmed by 7 bases and J by 8 bases, 9 bases remained unmatched. CDR3 loop: CASFGPQGDEQFF. Written as DNA, the CDR3 is TGTGCCAGCTTCGGACCCCAGGGGGATGAGCAGTTCTTC.

This clonotype was seen many times. V gene TRBV3-1 combines with J gene TRBJ2-3, with D perhaps matching TRBD2 (5 bases). The CDR3 runs to 16 residues. Trimming stripped 1 base from V and 1 base from J, with 12 bases between. The germline CDR1 and CDR2 sequences are LGHDT and YNNKEL (reference sequence). The CDR3 is CASSQGWERRTDTQYF. In DNA form, the CDR3 reads TGTGCCAGCAGCCAAGGCTGGGAGCGGCGCACAGATACGCAGTATTTT.

This clonotype occurred a few times. J is TRBJ2-1 and V is TRBV29-1, with 7 bases lining up with TRBD2. V gave up 4 bases and J gave up 6 bases; unmatched junction bases: 12. The CDR3 spans 15 residues. CDR1 and CDR2 from the germline V gene are SQVTM and ANQGSEA. CDR3: CSVVWREKVINEQFF. For the CDR3, the DNA is TGCAGCGTTGTTTGGCGGGAGAAGGTAATCAATGAGCAGTTCTTC.

This clonotype was seen ten or more times. This sequence joins TRBV25-1 and TRBJ2-5, with no clear D. The V end lost 4 bases, the J end lost 2 bases, and 14 bases lay between the germline ends. Germline lookup yields CDR1 MGHDK and CDR2 SYGVNS. The CDR3 totals 15 residues. In DNA form, the CDR3 reads TGTGCCAGCAGTGGAGCCTGGCCAACTCAAGAGACCCAGTACTTC. This encodes CASSGAWPTQETQYF. The entire variable domain, with the rest obtained from reference TRBV25-1 and TRBJ2-5, is as follows: EADIYQTPRYLVIGTGKKITLECSQTMGHDKMYWYQQDPGMELHLIHYSYGVNSTEKGDLSSESTVSRIRTEHFPLTLESARPSHTSQYLCASSGAWPTQETQYFGPGTRLLVL.